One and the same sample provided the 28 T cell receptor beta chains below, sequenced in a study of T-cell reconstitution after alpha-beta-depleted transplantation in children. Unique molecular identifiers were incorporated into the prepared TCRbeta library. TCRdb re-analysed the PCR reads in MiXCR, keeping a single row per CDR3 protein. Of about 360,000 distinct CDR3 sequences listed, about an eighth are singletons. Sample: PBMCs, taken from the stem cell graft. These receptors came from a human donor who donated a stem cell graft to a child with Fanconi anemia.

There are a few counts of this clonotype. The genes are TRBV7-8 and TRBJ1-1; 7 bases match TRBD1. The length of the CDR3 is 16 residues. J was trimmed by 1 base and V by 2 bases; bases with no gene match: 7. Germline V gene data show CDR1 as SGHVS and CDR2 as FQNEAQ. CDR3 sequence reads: CASSLIRRGQNTEAFF. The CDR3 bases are TGTGCCAGCAGCTTAATCAGGAGGGGGCAGAACACTGAAGCTTTCTTT.

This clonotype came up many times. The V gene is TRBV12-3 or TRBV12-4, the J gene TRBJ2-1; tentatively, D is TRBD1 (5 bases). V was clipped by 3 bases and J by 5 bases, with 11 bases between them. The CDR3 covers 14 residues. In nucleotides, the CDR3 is TGTGCCAGCAGTTTTGCAGGGATCGACAATGAGCAGTTCTTC. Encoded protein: CASSFAGIDNEQFF.

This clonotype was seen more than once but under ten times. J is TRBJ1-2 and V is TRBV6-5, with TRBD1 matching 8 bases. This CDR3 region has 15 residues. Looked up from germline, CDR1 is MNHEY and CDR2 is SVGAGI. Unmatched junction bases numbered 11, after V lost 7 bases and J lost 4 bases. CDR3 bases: TGTGCCAGCACTGCCCGCCCGGGACAGGCCTATGGCTACACCTTC. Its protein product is CASTARPGQAYGYTF.

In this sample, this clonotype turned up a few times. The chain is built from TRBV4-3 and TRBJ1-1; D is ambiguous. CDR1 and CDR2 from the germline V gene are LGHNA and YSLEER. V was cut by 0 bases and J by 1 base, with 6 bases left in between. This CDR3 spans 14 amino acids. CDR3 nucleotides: TGCGCCAGCAGCCAAGAGGGAGAGAACACTGAAGCTTTCTTT. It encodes CASSQEGENTEAFF.

CDR3 nucleotide sequence: TGTGCCAGCCCCATTGGGGGATGGGGGACTGAAGCTTTCTTT. This sequence encodes CASPIGGWGTEAFF. This sequence joins TRBV6-1 and TRBJ1-1; D is perhaps TRBD1 (5 bases). The CDR3 length is 14 residues. CDR1 is MNHNS, CDR2 SASEGT, per germline. V was clipped by 8 bases and J by 5 bases, with 18 bases between them.

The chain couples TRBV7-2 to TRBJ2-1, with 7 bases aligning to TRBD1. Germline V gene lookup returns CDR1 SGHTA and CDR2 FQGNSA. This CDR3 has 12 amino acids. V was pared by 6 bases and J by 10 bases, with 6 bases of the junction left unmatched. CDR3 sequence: CASSPRGREQFF. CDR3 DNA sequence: TGTGCCAGCAGTCCTAGGGGGCGAGAGCAGTTCTTC.

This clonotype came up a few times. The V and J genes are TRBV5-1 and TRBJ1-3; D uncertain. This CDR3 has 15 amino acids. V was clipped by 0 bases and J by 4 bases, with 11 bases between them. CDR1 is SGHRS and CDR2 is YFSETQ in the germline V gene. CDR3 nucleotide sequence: TGCGCCAGCAGCTTGGGTTCTTCTGGGGGAAACACCATATATTTT. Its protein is CASSLGSSGGNTIYF.

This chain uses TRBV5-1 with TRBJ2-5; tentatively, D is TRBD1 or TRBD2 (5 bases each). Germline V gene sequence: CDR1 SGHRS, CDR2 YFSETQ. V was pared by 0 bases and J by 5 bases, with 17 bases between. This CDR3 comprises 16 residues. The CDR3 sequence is CASSLGVAGTGETQYF. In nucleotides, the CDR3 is TGCGCCAGCAGCTTGGGAGTAGCCGGGACGGGGGAGACCCAGTACTTC.

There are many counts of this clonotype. CDR3 bases: TGTGCCAGCAGCTCCCTAACGGATCTCGGGGCCGGCTACAATGAGCAGTTCTTC. Translating gives CASSSLTDLGAGYNEQFF. J is TRBJ2-1 and V is TRBV5-6, with D perhaps assigned TRBD1 or TRBD2 (5 bases each). The CDR3 runs 18 residues. The V gene lost 3 bases and the J gene lost 3 bases, with 22 bases spanning the gap. CDR1 SGHDT and CDR2 YYEEEE come from the germline V gene.

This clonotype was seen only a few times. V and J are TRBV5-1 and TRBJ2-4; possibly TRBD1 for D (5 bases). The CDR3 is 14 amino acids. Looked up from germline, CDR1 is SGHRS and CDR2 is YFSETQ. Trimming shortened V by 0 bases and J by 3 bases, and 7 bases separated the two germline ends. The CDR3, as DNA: TGCGCCAGCAGCTTGGAGGGGTTCAAAAACATTCAGTACTTC. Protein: CASSLEGFKNIQYF.

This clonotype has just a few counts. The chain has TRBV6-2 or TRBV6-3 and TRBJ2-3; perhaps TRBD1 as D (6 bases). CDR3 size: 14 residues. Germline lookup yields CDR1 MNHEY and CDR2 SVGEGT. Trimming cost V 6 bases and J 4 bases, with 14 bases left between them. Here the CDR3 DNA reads TGTGCCAGCAGAGCCTGGACAGTTTCAGATACGCAGTATTTT. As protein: CASRAWTVSDTQYF.

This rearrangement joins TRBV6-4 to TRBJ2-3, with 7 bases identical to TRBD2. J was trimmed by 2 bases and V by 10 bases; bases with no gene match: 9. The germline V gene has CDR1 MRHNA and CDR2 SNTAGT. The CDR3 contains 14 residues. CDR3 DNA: TGTGCCACCTCTAGCGGCTCCTTCACAGATACGCAGTATTTT. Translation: CATSSGSFTDTQYF.

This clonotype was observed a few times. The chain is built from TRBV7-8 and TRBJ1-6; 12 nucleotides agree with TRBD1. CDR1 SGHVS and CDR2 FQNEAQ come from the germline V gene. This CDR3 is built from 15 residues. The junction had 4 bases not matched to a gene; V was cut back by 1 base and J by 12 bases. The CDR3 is CASSLEGTGGLPLHF. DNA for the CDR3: TGTGCCAGCAGCTTAGAAGGGACAGGGGGCCTACCCCTCCACTTT. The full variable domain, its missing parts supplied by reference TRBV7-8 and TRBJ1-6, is GAGVSQSPRYKVAKRGQDVALRCDPISGHVSLFWYQQALGQGPEFLTYFQNEAQLDKSGLPSDRFFAERPEGSVSTLKIQRTQQEDSAVYLCASSLEGTGGLPLHFGNGTRLTVT.

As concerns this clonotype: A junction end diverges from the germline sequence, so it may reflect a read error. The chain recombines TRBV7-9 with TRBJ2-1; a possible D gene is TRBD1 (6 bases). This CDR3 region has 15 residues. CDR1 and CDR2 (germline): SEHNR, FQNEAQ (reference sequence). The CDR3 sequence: CVSSSDRKVTNEQFF. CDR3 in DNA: TGTGTCAGCAGCTCAGACAGGAAGGTAACGAATGAGCAGTTCTTC.

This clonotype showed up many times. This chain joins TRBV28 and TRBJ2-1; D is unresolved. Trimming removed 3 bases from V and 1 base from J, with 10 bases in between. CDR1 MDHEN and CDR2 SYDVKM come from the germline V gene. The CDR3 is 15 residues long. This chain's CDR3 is CASSFLALSYNEQFF. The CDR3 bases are TGTGCCAGCAGTTTTTTGGCTCTGTCCTACAATGAGCAGTTCTTC.

DNA for the CDR3: TGTGCCAGCTCGCTGGGACCCCTGGATGAAAAACTGTTTTTT. This codes for CASSLGPLDEKLFF. The chain combines TRBV18 with TRBJ1-4, with D perhaps TRBD1 (5 bases). The V gene lost 6 bases and the J gene lost 6 bases, with 14 bases spanning the gap. The CDR3 has 14 residues. Per the germline V gene, CDR1 is KGHSH and CDR2 is LQKENI.

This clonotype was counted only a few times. CDR3 sequence: CSARRGNSQEKLFF. CDR3 bases: TGCAGTGCTAGAAGGGGGAACAGCCAAGAAAAACTGTTTTTT. The chain recombines TRBV20-1 with TRBJ1-4; D possibly corresponds to TRBD1 (6 bases). Trimming shortened V by 2 bases and J by 8 bases, and 15 bases separated the two germline ends. There are 14 residues in the CDR3. The germline V gene has CDR1 DFQATT and CDR2 SNEGSKA (reference sequence).

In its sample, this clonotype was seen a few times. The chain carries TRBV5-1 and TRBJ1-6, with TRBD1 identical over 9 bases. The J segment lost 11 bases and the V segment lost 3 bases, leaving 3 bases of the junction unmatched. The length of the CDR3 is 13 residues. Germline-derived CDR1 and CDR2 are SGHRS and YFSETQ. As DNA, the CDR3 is TGCGCCAGCAGCTCGGGACAGGGTCCACCCCTCCACTTT. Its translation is CASSSGQGPPLHF.

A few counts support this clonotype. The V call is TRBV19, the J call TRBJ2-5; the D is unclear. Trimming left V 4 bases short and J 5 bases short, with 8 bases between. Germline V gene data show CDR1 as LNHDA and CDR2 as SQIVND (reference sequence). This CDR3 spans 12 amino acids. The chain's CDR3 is CASSNLGETQYF. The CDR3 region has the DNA TGTGCCAGTAGTAATCTCGGGGAGACCCAGTACTTC.

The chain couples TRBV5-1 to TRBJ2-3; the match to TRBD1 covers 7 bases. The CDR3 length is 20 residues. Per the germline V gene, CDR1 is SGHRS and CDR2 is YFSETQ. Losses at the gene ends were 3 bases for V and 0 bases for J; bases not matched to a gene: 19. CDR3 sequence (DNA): TGCGCCAGCAGCTCCTTCAACTCTCCCCGGGACAGTTCTAGCACAGATACGCAGTATTTT. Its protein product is CASSSFNSPRDSSSTDTQYF. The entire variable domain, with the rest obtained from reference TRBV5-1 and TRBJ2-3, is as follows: KAGVTQTPRYLIKTRGQQVTLSCSPISGHRSVSWYQQTPGQGLQFLFEYFSETQRNKGNFPGRFSGRQFSNSRSEMNVSTLELGDSALYLCASSSFNSPRDSSSTDTQYFGPGTRLTVL.

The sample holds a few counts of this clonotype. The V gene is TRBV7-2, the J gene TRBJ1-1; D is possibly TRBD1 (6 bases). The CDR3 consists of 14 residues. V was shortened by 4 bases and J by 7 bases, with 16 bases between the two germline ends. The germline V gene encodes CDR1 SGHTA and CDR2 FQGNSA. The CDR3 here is CASSSRRGSVEAFF. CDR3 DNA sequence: TGTGCCAGCAGCTCGAGGAGGGGGTCCGTTGAAGCTTTCTTT.

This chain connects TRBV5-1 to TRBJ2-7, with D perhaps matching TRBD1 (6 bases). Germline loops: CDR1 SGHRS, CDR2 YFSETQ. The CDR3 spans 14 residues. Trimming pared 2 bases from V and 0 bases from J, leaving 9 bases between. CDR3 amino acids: CASSFDRYSYEQYF. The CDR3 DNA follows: TGCGCCAGCAGCTTTGACAGGTACTCCTACGAGCAGTACTTC.

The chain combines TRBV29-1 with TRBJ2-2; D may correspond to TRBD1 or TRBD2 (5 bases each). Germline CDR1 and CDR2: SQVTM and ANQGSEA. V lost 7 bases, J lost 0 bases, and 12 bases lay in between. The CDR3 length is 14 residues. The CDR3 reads CSAAGTSNTGELFF. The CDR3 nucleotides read TGCAGCGCCGCCGGGACCTCGAACACCGGGGAGCTGTTTTTT.

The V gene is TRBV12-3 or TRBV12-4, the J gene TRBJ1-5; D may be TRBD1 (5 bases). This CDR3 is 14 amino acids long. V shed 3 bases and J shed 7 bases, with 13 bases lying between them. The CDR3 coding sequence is TGTGCCAGCAGTTTCCTGCGGGGCGGGCAGCCCCAGCATTTT. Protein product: CASSFLRGGQPQHF.

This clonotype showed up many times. This CDR3 reads CASSPLLDGGTEAFF. The CDR3 region has the DNA TGCGCCAGCAGCCCCTTACTGGATGGCGGCACTGAAGCTTTCTTT. The V and J genes are TRBV5-1 and TRBJ1-1; D gene uncertain. Between the trimmed V and J ends, which lost 4 bases and 4 bases, there was a span of 17 bases. The CDR3 is 15 amino acids. The V gene's germline CDR1 is SGHRS and CDR2 YFSETQ.

The CDR3 DNA reads as TGTGCCAGCAGCTGGGGAGTTCTTAATCAGCCCCAGCATTTT. Residues: CASSWGVLNQPQHF. The V gene is TRBV5-5, the J gene TRBJ1-5; D not certain. Germline lookup yields CDR1 SGHKS and CDR2 YYEKEE (reference sequence). This CDR3 is 14 amino acids long. V dropped 3 bases and J dropped 4 bases, with 11 bases sitting between them.

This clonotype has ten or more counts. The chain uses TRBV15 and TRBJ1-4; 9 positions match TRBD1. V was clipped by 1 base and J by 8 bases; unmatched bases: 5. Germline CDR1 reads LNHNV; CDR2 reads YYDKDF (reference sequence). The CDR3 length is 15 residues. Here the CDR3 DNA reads TGTGCCACCAGCAGAGGAGGACAGGGGAGAGAAAAACTGTTTTTT. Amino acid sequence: CATSRGGQGREKLFF. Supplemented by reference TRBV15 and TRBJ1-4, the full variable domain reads DAMVIQNPRYQVTQFGKPVTLSCSQTLNHNVMYWYQQKSSQAPKLLFHYYDKDFNNEADTPDNFQSRRPNTSFCFLDIRSPGLGDTAMYLCATSRGGQGREKLFFGSGTQLSVL.

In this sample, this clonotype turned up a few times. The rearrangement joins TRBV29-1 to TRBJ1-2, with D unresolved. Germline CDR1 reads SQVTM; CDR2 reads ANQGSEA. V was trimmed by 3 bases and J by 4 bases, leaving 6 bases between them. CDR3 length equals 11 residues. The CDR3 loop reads CSVELGYGYTF. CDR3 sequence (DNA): TGCAGCGTTGAGCTAGGCTATGGCTACACCTTC. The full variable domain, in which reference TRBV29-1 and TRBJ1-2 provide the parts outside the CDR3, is SAVISQKPSRDICQRGTSLTIQCQVDSQVTMMFWYRQQPGQSLTLIATANQGSEATYESGFVIDKFPISRPNLTFSTLTVSNMSPEDSSIYLCSVELGYGYTFGSGTRLTVV.